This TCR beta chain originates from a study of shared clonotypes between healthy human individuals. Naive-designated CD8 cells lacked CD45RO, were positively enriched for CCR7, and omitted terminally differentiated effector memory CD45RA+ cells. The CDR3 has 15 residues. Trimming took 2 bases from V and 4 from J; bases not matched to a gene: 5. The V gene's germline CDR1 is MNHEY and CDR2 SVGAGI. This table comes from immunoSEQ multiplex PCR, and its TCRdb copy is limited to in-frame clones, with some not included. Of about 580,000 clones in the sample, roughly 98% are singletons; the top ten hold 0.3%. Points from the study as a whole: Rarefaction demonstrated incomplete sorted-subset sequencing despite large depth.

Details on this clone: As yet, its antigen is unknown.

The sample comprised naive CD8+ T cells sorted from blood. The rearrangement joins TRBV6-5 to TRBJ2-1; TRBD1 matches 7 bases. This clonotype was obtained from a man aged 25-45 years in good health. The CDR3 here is CASSYVQGVYNEQFF. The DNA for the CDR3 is TGTGCCAGCAGTTACGTCCAGGGGGTTTACAATGAGCAGTTCTTC.